These 7 T cell receptor beta chains came from one sample sequenced in a study of cytomegalovirus exposure and HLA in healthy donors. 13 Jbeta primers and 60 Vbeta primers were used for the PCR. Assay: immunoSEQ multiplex PCR; the TCRdb copy retains only in-frame clones and omits some. The sample holds 85,000 to 130,000 clones; roughly 77% are singletons and the top ten take about 2.5%. Sequencing was carried out using PBMCs. These receptors came from a middle-aged man in good health and CMV-seronegative.

The J gene is TRBJ2-3, the V gene TRBV7-9, with D perhaps TRBD1 (6 bases). CDR1 is SEHNR and CDR2 is FQNEAQ in the germline V gene (reference sequence). This CDR3 has 16 amino acids. Trimming cost V 5 bases and J 4 bases, with 19 bases left between them. CDR3 nucleotide sequence: TGTGCCAGCAGCCCCCACAGGGTCTCAAGGTCAGATACGCAGTATTTT. It translates to CASSPHRVSRSDTQYF.

The V and J genes are TRBV4-1 and TRBJ2-2; TRBD1 is a possible D gene (5 bases). Germline-derived CDR1 and CDR2 are MGHRA and YSYEKL. Trimming cost V 2 bases and J 7 bases, with 14 bases left between them. The CDR3 loop spans 15 amino acids. CDR3 nucleotide sequence: TGCGCCAGCAGCCAAACCAGGGTTAGTCTCGGGGAGCTGTTTTTT. Translating gives CASSQTRVSLGELFF.

This clone has only a few counts. This chain joins TRBV28 and TRBJ2-4; D gene unclear. The germline CDR1 and CDR2 sequences are MDHEN and SYDVKM. CDR3 length: 15 residues. Trimming shortened V by 6 bases and J by 3 bases, and 15 bases separated the two germline ends. CDR3 sequence reads: CASSENSSVKNIQYF. CDR3 sequence (DNA): TGTGCCAGCAGCGAAAATAGCTCCGTCAAAAACATTCAGTACTTC.

The chain joins TRBV7-6 to TRBJ2-5; the D gene is possibly TRBD2 (6 bases). Deletions cut 5 bases from V and 7 bases from J, with 20 bases between. Germline CDR1 SGHVS, CDR2 FNYEAQ. The CDR3 sequence is 15 residues long. The CDR3 bases are TGTGCCAGCAGCGGCCCGGGACTTCAGGTCTCGACCCAGTACTTC. It encodes CASSGPGLQVSTQYF.

This clone turned up a few times. The chain couples TRBV5-8 to TRBJ1-5; 9 nucleotides match TRBD1. The J segment lost 0 bases and the V segment lost 4 bases, leaving 5 bases of the junction unmatched. Per germline, CDR1 SGHTS and CDR2 YDEGEE. The CDR3 contains 16 residues. CDR3 in amino acids: CASSVTGGYSNQPQHF. The CDR3 DNA reads as TGTGCCAGCAGCGTAACAGGGGGCTATAGCAATCAGCCCCAGCATTTT.

The chain uses TRBV27 and TRBJ1-6, with D perhaps matching TRBD1 (5 bases). CDR1 MNHEY and CDR2 SMNVEV come from the germline V gene (reference sequence). The CDR3 runs to 15 residues. V lost 7 bases to trimming and J lost 7 bases, with 17 bases between them. The CDR3 DNA reads TGTGCCAGCAAATTTTTGGGGCAGCCGAATTCACCCCTCCACTTT. Translating it yields CASKFLGQPNSPLHF.

Here the CDR3 reads CASSYWRGGPGELFF. CDR3 in DNA: TGTGCCAGCAGTTATTGGCGGGGGGGCCCCGGGGAGCTGTTTTTT. The chain uses TRBV6-5 and TRBJ2-2, with TRBD2 matching 9 bases. V trimming: 3 bases; J trimming: 6 bases; junction bases outside the gene matches: 5. The CDR3 is made up of 15 amino acids. From germline, CDR1 is MNHEY and CDR2 SVGAGI.